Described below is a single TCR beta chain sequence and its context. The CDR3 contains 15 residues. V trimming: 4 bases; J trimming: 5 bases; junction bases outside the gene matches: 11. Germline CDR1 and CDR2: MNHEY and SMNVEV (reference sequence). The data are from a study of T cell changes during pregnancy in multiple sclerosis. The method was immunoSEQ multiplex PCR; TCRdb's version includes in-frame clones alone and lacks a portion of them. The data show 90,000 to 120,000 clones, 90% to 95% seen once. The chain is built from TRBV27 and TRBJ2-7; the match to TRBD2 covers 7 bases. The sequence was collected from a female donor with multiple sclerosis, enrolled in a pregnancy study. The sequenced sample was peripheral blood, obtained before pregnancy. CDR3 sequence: CASSSRFGGSNEQYF. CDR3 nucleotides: TGTGCCAGCAGTTCTCGGTTCGGCGGGAGTAACGAGCAGTACTTC.